These 15 T cell receptor beta chains came from one sample sequenced in a study of CD8+ T cells in alopecia areata. cDNA prepared by RNA extraction and subsequent reverse transcription served as the template for sequencing. Assay used: immunoSEQ multiplex PCR; TCRdb lists only in-frame clones, some missing. The data show around 150,000 clones, about three fifths seen once. Treatment noted: oral pan-JAK inhibitor, 5-10 mg twice daily. Source: CD4+ T cells sorted from blood, taken at week 4, from a patient treated with tofacitinib. These receptors were taken from a human donor with alopecia areata.

The chain combines TRBV9 with TRBJ2-2, with D unresolved. Deletions cut 4 bases from V and 1 base from J, with 8 bases between. Germline CDR1 is SGDLS and CDR2 is YYNGEE. CDR3 length: 14 amino acids. The CDR3 region has the DNA TGTGCCAGCAGCCCGGTGTTGAACACCGGGGAGCTGTTTTTT. Translation: CASSPVLNTGELFF. The variable domain in full, with the rest retrieved from reference TRBV9 and TRBJ2-2, is DSGVTQTPKHLITATGQRVTLRCSPRSGDLSVYWYQQSLDQGLQFLIQYYNGEERAKGNILERFSAQQFPDLHSELNLSSLELGDSALYFCASSPVLNTGELFFGEGSRLTVL.

This clone was seen a few times. This chain connects TRBV11-2 to TRBJ1-1; the match to TRBD1 covers 9 bases. The CDR3 is 14 residues long. The V and J ends lost 5 bases and 2 bases, in that order; junction bases with no gene match: 3. Germline V CDR1 and CDR2: SGHAT, FQNNGV. CDR3 in DNA: TGTGCCAGCAGCGCGACAGGGGGAAACACTGAAGCTTTCTTT. This gives the protein CASSATGGNTEAFF.

This clone came up a few times. CDR3 bases: TGTGCCAGCAGTTATTCAGATCTCTCCTACGAGCAGTACTTC. Translating it yields CASSYSDLSYEQYF. The rearrangement links TRBV6-5 to TRBJ2-7; D unclear. Trimming took 3 bases from V and 0 from J, leaving 9 bases between them. This CDR3 region has 14 residues. Germline V gives CDR1 MNHEY, CDR2 SVGAGI.

The rearrangement joins TRBV7-2 to TRBJ2-5, with 11 bases fitting TRBD2. From germline, CDR1 is SGHTA and CDR2 FQGNSA. The CDR3 is made up of 17 amino acids. V was pared by 3 bases and J by 5 bases, with 11 bases of the junction left unmatched. CDR3 coding DNA: TGTGCCAGCAGCTTGAGTCTAGCGGGGGGTCGGATGGAGACCCAGTACTTC. Translation: CASSLSLAGGRMETQYF.

The V and J genes are TRBV5-6 and TRBJ2-2, with a weak D call TRBD2 (6 bases). The germline V and J ends were trimmed by 2 bases and 8 bases, with 16 bases remaining between them. The CDR3 has 15 amino acids. Germline CDR1 SGHDT, CDR2 YYEEEE. DNA for the CDR3: TGTGCCAGCAGCTTCCCTGGGACTCAGGCTGGGGAGCTGTTTTTT. Translation gives CASSFPGTQAGELFF.

In its sample, this clone was seen a few times. This chain connects TRBV27 to TRBJ2-5; tentative D call: TRBD2 (5 bases). The CDR3 has 15 amino acids. V was shortened by 5 bases and J by 4 bases, with 17 bases between the two germline ends. Germline lookup yields CDR1 MNHEY and CDR2 SMNVEV (reference sequence). CDR3 nucleotide sequence: TGTGCCAGCAGTCCCCGCCCGGGATGGGGAGAGACCCAGTACTTC. This translates into CASSPRPGWGETQYF.

The chain employs TRBV18 and TRBJ1-2, with D tentatively TRBD1 (5 bases). Germline CDR1 and CDR2: KGHSH and LQKENI. V lost 6 bases and J lost 4, with 15 bases in between. The CDR3 loop spans 14 amino acids. This CDR3 is CASSQDSPLYGYTF. The CDR3 nucleotides read TGTGCCAGCTCTCAAGACAGCCCCCTCTATGGCTACACCTTC.

This sequence joins TRBV10-3 and TRBJ2-3, with D possibly being TRBD2 (6 bases). Germline V gene lookup returns CDR1 ENHRY and CDR2 SYGVKD. The CDR3 is 15 residues long. V was pared by 4 bases and J by 1 base, with 12 bases between. CDR3 coding DNA: TGTGCCATCAGTGGCCATAGCGGCGGCACAGATACGCAGTATTTT. It translates to CAISGHSGGTDTQYF.

The V gene is TRBV30, the J gene TRBJ1-1, with D possibly matching TRBD1 (6 bases). Per germline, CDR1 GTSNPN and CDR2 SVGIG (reference sequence). Trimming pared 3 bases from V and 1 base from J, leaving 9 bases between. The CDR3 length is 13 residues. Written as DNA, the CDR3 is TGTGCCTGGAGCCGGACAGCGAACACTGAAGCTTTCTTT. Translating it yields CAWSRTANTEAFF.

The chain links TRBV15 to TRBJ2-7; 8 positions match TRBD1. With V trimmed by 3 bases and J by 3 bases, 4 bases remained unmatched. The CDR3 is made up of 14 amino acids. CDR1 is LNHNV and CDR2 is YYDKDF in the germline V gene (reference sequence). The CDR3 region is CATSRGGQGYEQYF. The CDR3 nucleotides read TGTGCCACCAGCAGGGGTGGACAGGGCTACGAGCAGTACTTC.

This rearrangement joins TRBV29-1 to TRBJ1-2; D ambiguous. CDR3 length: 16 amino acids. Trimming removed 8 bases at V and 0 bases at J, with 22 bases between. Germline V CDR1 and CDR2: SQVTM, ANQGSEA. CDR3 coding DNA: TGCAGCACTGGGGAGTCCTGGACGGTTCCTAACTATGGCTACACCTTC. As protein: CSTGESWTVPNYGYTF.

The rearrangement links TRBV29-1 to TRBJ1-2; no reliable D call. The CDR3 consists of 13 residues. CDR1 is SQVTM and CDR2 is ANQGSEA in the germline V gene. Trimming stripped 0 bases from V and 8 bases from J, with 13 bases between. The CDR3 DNA is TGCAGCGTTGAAGATGCCGTGATTGGCGGCTACACCTTC. As protein: CSVEDAVIGGYTF.

Only a few counts were recorded for this clone. The chain joins TRBV30 to TRBJ1-2; 7 bases line up with TRBD1. The ends lost 5 bases at V and 6 bases at J; junction bases unmatched: 9. Germline CDR1 and CDR2: GTSNPN and SVGIG (reference sequence). The CDR3 consists of 13 residues. The CDR3 sequence: CAWFQDRTHGYTF. In DNA form, the CDR3 reads TGTGCCTGGTTTCAGGACAGGACCCATGGCTACACCTTC.

V usage is TRBV5-1 and J usage is TRBJ2-2; D is undetermined. Trimming cost V 4 bases and J 0 bases, with 7 bases left between them. This CDR3 is 14 amino acids long. CDR1 is SGHRS, CDR2 YFSETQ, per germline. This CDR3 is CASSPTPNTGELFF. In DNA, the CDR3 is TGCGCCAGCAGCCCGACACCGAACACCGGGGAGCTGTTTTTT.

V usage is TRBV10-3 and J usage is TRBJ1-1; D is ambiguous. The CDR3 extends over 13 amino acids. The V gene's germline CDR1 is ENHRY and CDR2 SYGVKD. V lost 7 bases, J lost 5 bases, and 14 bases lay in between. CDR3 sequence: CAIKGLSGTEAFF. The CDR3 bases are TGTGCCATCAAAGGTTTATCGGGGACTGAAGCTTTCTTT.